This entry lists 28 T cell receptor beta chains sequenced from one sample in a study of cytomegalovirus exposure and HLA in healthy donors. PCR amplification relied on 60 Vbeta primers (plus 13 Jbeta primers). Profiled with immunoSEQ multiplex PCR; TCRdb holds only in-frame clones, not every one. The sample has roughly 250,000 clones; just under 85% are singletons. Sequenced: PBMCs. The source of these receptors is a woman aged 40-49 years in good health and CMV-seropositive.

This chain uses TRBV28 with TRBJ1-1, with D possibly being TRBD1 (5 bases). The CDR3 runs 15 residues. The germline gives CDR1 MDHEN, CDR2 SYDVKM. Trimming cost V 1 base and J 3 bases, with 12 bases left between them. The DNA for the CDR3 is TGTGCCAGCAGTTTATATGGCAGGGTATACACTGAAGCTTTCTTT. It translates to CASSLYGRVYTEAFF.

CDR3 nucleotides: TGTGCCAGCAGCTTCGGGTTAAACACTGAAGCTTTCTTT. Its translation: CASSFGLNTEAFF. The chain combines TRBV14 with TRBJ1-1; D remains ambiguous. The CDR3 is 13 amino acids. Trimming shortened V by 5 bases and J by 2 bases, and 9 bases separated the two germline ends. Germline loops: CDR1 SGHDN, CDR2 FVKESK.

The chain recombines TRBV9 with TRBJ1-3; tentatively, D is TRBD1 (5 bases). From germline, CDR1 is SGDLS and CDR2 YYNGEE. The V and J ends lost 0 bases and 9 bases respectively, with 7 bases between them. The CDR3 has 12 amino acids. CDR3 sequence reads: CASSVVGGTIYF. The CDR3 DNA follows: TGTGCCAGCAGCGTAGTGGGGGGCACCATATATTTT.

This chain links TRBV28 with TRBJ1-5; TRBD1 agrees at 8 bases. The CDR3 consists of 15 residues. V lost 6 bases, J lost 5 bases, and 9 bases stayed unmatched. CDR1 is MDHEN, CDR2 SYDVKM, per germline. The CDR3 here is CASSFTRGQHQPQHF. CDR3 DNA: TGTGCCAGCAGCTTTACCAGGGGGCAGCATCAGCCCCAGCATTTT. The variable domain in full, with the rest retrieved from reference TRBV28 and TRBJ1-5, is DVKVTQSSRYLVKRTGEKVFLECVQDMDHENMFWYRQDPGLGLRLIYFSYDVKMKEKGDIPEGYSVSREKKERFSLILESASTNQTSMYLCASSFTRGQHQPQHFGDGTRLSIL.

J is TRBJ2-3 and V is TRBV6-4; perhaps TRBD1 as D (6 bases). The CDR3 consists of 13 residues. V lost 4 bases and J lost 8, with 13 bases in between. Germline V gene data show CDR1 as MRHNA and CDR2 as SNTAGT. CDR3 residues: CASSALQGGTQYF. The DNA for the CDR3 is TGTGCCAGCAGTGCCCTCCAAGGGGGTACGCAGTATTTT.

This chain uses TRBV30 with TRBJ2-3; D remains unclear. The V gene's germline CDR1 is GTSNPN and CDR2 SVGIG (reference sequence). CDR3 length: 14 amino acids. The V gene lost 6 bases and the J gene lost 1 base, with 14 bases spanning the gap. In DNA form, the CDR3 reads TGTGCCTGCCCCTATTATGGAGGCACAGATACGCAGTATTTT. Its translation: CACPYYGGTDTQYF.

This clone came up a few times. The V and J genes are TRBV9 and TRBJ1-5, with D hard to call. The V end lost 4 bases, the J end lost 15 bases, and 8 bases lay between the germline ends. The CDR3 extends over 9 amino acids. Per the germline V gene, CDR1 is SGDLS and CDR2 is YYNGEE. The CDR3 spells CASSPTRHF. The CDR3 DNA reads TGTGCCAGCAGCCCCACGAGGCATTTT. Together with reference TRBV9 and TRBJ1-5, the CDR3 gives the full variable domain: DSGVTQTPKHLITATGQRVTLRCSPRSGDLSVYWYQQSLDQGLQFLIQYYNGEERAKGNILERFSAQQFPDLHSELNLSSLELGDSALYFCASSPTRHFGDGTRLSIL.

The chain's CDR3 is CASSSRASNSPLHF. CDR3 nucleotides: TGTGCCAGCAGTTCCAGGGCGAGTAATTCACCCCTCCACTTT. The chain links TRBV27 to TRBJ1-6, with a weak D call TRBD1 (5 bases). The CDR3 is made up of 14 amino acids. V was pared by 4 bases and J by 6 bases, with 10 bases between. Germline loops: CDR1 MNHEY, CDR2 SMNVEV (reference sequence).

The chain employs TRBV9 and TRBJ2-7; TRBD2 aligns across 7 bases. Germline CDR1 and CDR2: SGDLS and YYNGEE. CDR3 size: 15 residues. J was trimmed by 4 bases and V by 0 bases; bases with no gene match: 7. The CDR3 protein is CASSVAAGVKYEQYF. Written as DNA, the CDR3 is TGTGCCAGCAGCGTAGCGGCGGGAGTGAAGTACGAGCAGTACTTC.

J is TRBJ2-2 and V is TRBV7-3, with 9 bases that match TRBD1. The CDR3 is 16 amino acids. V shed 1 base and J 5 bases; nucleotides not matched to a gene: 5. The germline V gene has CDR1 SGHTA and CDR2 FQGTGA. The CDR3 region is CASSLRGQGGTGELFF. CDR3 nucleotides: TGTGCCAGCAGCTTAAGGGGACAGGGTGGGACCGGGGAGCTGTTTTTT. The whole variable domain, remainder taken from reference TRBV7-3 and TRBJ2-2, is GAGVSQTPSNKVTEKGKYVELRCDPISGHTALYWYRQSLGQGPEFLIYFQGTGAADDSGLPNDRFFAVRPEGSVSTLKIQRTERGDSAVYLCASSLRGQGGTGELFFGEGSRLTVL.

V usage is TRBV11-3 and J usage is TRBJ2-7, with D possibly TRBD1 on 6 matching bases. Trimming removed 1 base from V and 4 bases from J, with 17 bases in between. Germline V gene sequence: CDR1 SGHNT, CDR2 YENEEA. The CDR3 loop spans 16 amino acids. The CDR3 DNA follows: TGTGCCAGCAGCTTAGTGTACCAGGGGCCAGAGTACGAGCAGTACTTC. Protein sequence: CASSLVYQGPEYEQYF. The variable domain in full, completed from reference TRBV11-3 and TRBJ2-7, reads EAGVVQSPRYKIIEKKQPVAFWCNPISGHNTLYWYLQNLGQGPELLIRYENEEAVDDSQLPKDRFSAERLKGVDSTLKIQPAELGDSAVYLCASSLVYQGPEYEQYFGPGTRLTVT.

The chain recombines TRBV2 with TRBJ1-2, with TRBD1 identical over 7 bases. The V gene's germline CDR1 is SNHLY and CDR2 FYNNEI. This CDR3 spans 14 amino acids. Trimming removed 2 bases from V and 8 bases from J; junction bases left unmatched: 8. The CDR3 sequence is CASSELWQGDGYTF. DNA for the CDR3: TGTGCCAGCAGTGAACTCTGGCAGGGGGACGGCTACACCTTC.

This clone has just a few counts. This chain connects TRBV28 to TRBJ2-4; 8 nucleotides line up with TRBD1. CDR1 and CDR2 from the germline V gene are MDHEN and SYDVKM. V was pared by 5 bases and J by 1 base, with 4 bases of the junction left unmatched. The CDR3 is 15 amino acids. In nucleotides, the CDR3 is TGTGCCAGCAGTGTGACAGGGGCGGCCAAAAACATTCAGTACTTC. Amino acid sequence: CASSVTGAAKNIQYF.

This CDR3 is CASSFGTLKNTIYF. In DNA form, the CDR3 reads TGTGCCAGCAGCTTTGGGACACTGAAAAACACCATATATTTT. This sequence joins TRBV7-2 and TRBJ1-3, with a possible D match to TRBD1 (6 bases). The V gene lost 3 bases and the J gene lost 6 bases, with 12 bases spanning the gap. CDR1 is SGHTA and CDR2 is FQGNSA in the germline V gene. This CDR3 has 14 residues.

Concerning this clone itself: Other DNA sequences within the sample encode an identical CDR3. This sequence joins TRBV6-1 and TRBJ2-1, with 9 bases matching TRBD1. The CDR3 is 15 residues long. J gave up 1 base and V 5 bases, and 3 bases lay outside the gene matches. The germline CDR1 and CDR2 sequences are MNHNS and SASEGT. The CDR3 loop reads CASSSTGGSYNEQFF. CDR3 in DNA: TGTGCCAGCAGTTCGACAGGGGGGTCCTACAATGAGCAGTTCTTC.

The sample holds one count of this clone. This chain joins TRBV30 and TRBJ1-3, with D unresolved. Germline assignment: CDR1 GTSNPN and CDR2 SVGIG (reference sequence). The CDR3 is 12 residues long. Trimming stripped 5 bases from V and 5 bases from J, with 10 bases between. CDR3 sequence reads: CAWAGVRNTIYF. CDR3 DNA: TGTGCCTGGGCGGGAGTCAGAAACACCATATATTTT.

Points on this clone: Its ends do not fully match the called genes, so a read error is possible. CDR3 sequence (DNA): TGTGTCAGCAGTGGACCCACGGGGCAGCCCCAGCATTTT. Translation gives CVSSGPTGQPQHF. This chain uses TRBV6-1 with TRBJ1-5; D gene unclear. The CDR3 extends over 13 amino acids. Germline V gives CDR1 MNHNS, CDR2 SASEGT.

The rearrangement links TRBV5-6 to TRBJ2-3, with D hard to call. Looked up from germline, CDR1 is SGHDT and CDR2 is YYEEEE. The CDR3 length is 17 residues. V gave up 0 bases and J gave up 0 bases, with 14 bases separating them. The CDR3 DNA sequence: TGTGCCAGCAGCTTGGTAACTTTTCCCCCTAGCACAGATACGCAGTATTTT. It is translated as CASSLVTFPPSTDTQYF.

CDR3 coding DNA: TGTGCCAGCAGCTATCGGACTATTCGAACAACGGCGGACTATGGCTACACCTTC. Its translation: CASSYRTIRTTADYGYTF. The chain joins TRBV5-6 to TRBJ1-2; D call uncertain. Germline lookup yields CDR1 SGHDT and CDR2 YYEEEE. This CDR3 is built from 18 residues. V was pared by 3 bases and J by 3 bases, with 24 bases between.

V gene TRBV9 combines with J gene TRBJ1-4; 10 nucleotides agree with TRBD1. Looked up from germline, CDR1 is SGDLS and CDR2 is YYNGEE. The CDR3 has 17 residues. V lost 4 bases, J lost 5 bases, and 11 bases stayed unmatched. CDR3 nucleotides: TGTGCCAGCAGCCCCCCCACGACAGGGGGCTCGAATGAAAAACTGTTTTTT. Amino acids: CASSPPTTGGSNEKLFF.

V and J are TRBV5-8 and TRBJ1-2, with 7 bases lining up with TRBD1. Germline V gene data show CDR1 as SGHTS and CDR2 as YDEGEE. Trimming removed 4 bases from V and 3 bases from J; junction bases left unmatched: 6. This CDR3 comprises 14 residues. The CDR3 coding sequence is TGTGCCAGCAGCGGGGGACAGAAGTACTATGGCTACACCTTC. It translates to CASSGGQKYYGYTF.

The rearrangement joins TRBV9 to TRBJ1-1; 7 bases match TRBD1. The CDR3 spans 15 residues. Unmatched junction bases numbered 13, after V lost 6 bases and J lost 5 bases. Germline CDR1 and CDR2: SGDLS and YYNGEE. CDR3 sequence reads: CASNTGDGAWTEAFF. The CDR3 bases are TGTGCCAGCAACACAGGGGATGGGGCCTGGACTGAAGCTTTCTTT.

The CDR3: CASSSTRQGHQETQYF. The CDR3 nucleotides read TGTGCCAGCTCATCAACGCGACAGGGTCACCAAGAGACCCAGTACTTC. The V call is TRBV18, the J call TRBJ2-5, with TRBD1 matching 7 bases. Germline V lookup: CDR1 KGHSH, CDR2 LQKENI. CDR3 size: 16 residues. V dropped 5 bases and J dropped 0; count of bases not matched to a gene: 9.

The chain carries TRBV6-5 and TRBJ2-1; 7 nucleotides match TRBD1. After removal of 10 bases from V and 4 bases from J, the junction contained 4 bases not matched to a gene. This CDR3 region has 12 residues. Germline CDR1 reads MNHEY; CDR2 reads SVGAGI. The CDR3 DNA reads TGTGCCACACACAGGGGTTACAATGAGCAGTTCTTC. Translation: CATHRGYNEQFF.

This clone was seen once. The chain is built from TRBV4-2 and TRBJ2-3; 9 bases are shared with TRBD2. V trimming: 1 base; J trimming: 4 bases; junction bases outside the gene matches: 9. The CDR3 sequence is 17 residues long. CDR1 is LGHNA, CDR2 YNFKEQ, per germline. CDR3 loop: CASSQVSGTSSSDTQYF. The CDR3 bases are TGTGCCAGCAGCCAAGTTTCCGGGACTAGCAGTTCAGATACGCAGTATTTT.

The table lists this clone with a few counts. The chain carries TRBV11-2 and TRBJ1-1; D gene unclear. V was shortened by 3 bases and J by 8 bases, with 10 bases between the two germline ends. The CDR3 length is 12 residues. Per the germline V gene, CDR1 is SGHAT and CDR2 is FQNNGV. The CDR3: CASSLASPEAFF. DNA for the CDR3: TGTGCCAGCAGCTTGGCTAGTCCCGAAGCTTTCTTT.

V gene TRBV25-1 combines with J gene TRBJ2-3; 8 bases fit TRBD2. V dropped 1 base and J dropped 6; count of bases not matched to a gene: 6. CDR1 and CDR2 from the germline V gene are MGHDK and SYGVNS. The CDR3 covers 15 residues. The CDR3 region has the DNA TGTGCCAGCAGTGAATTAACCGGGACTAGGGATACGCAGTATTTT. Translated, it gives CASSELTGTRDTQYF.

V and J are TRBV7-6 and TRBJ2-7, with TRBD2 identical over 7 bases. Trimming at V came to 2 bases and at J to 3 bases, leaving 4 bases not matched to a gene. The CDR3 covers 14 residues. Germline CDR1 SGHVS, CDR2 FNYEAQ. The CDR3 DNA follows: TGTGCCAGCAGCTTACTTGCGGGAGACTACGAGCAGTACTTC. Protein: CASSLLAGDYEQYF. The full variable domain, with the rest looked up from reference TRBV7-6 and TRBJ2-7, is GAGVSQSPRYKVTKRGQDVALRCDPISGHVSLYWYRQALGQGPEFLTYFNYEAQQDKSGLPNDRFSAERPEGSISTLTIQRTEQRDSAMYRCASSLLAGDYEQYFGPGTRLTVT.